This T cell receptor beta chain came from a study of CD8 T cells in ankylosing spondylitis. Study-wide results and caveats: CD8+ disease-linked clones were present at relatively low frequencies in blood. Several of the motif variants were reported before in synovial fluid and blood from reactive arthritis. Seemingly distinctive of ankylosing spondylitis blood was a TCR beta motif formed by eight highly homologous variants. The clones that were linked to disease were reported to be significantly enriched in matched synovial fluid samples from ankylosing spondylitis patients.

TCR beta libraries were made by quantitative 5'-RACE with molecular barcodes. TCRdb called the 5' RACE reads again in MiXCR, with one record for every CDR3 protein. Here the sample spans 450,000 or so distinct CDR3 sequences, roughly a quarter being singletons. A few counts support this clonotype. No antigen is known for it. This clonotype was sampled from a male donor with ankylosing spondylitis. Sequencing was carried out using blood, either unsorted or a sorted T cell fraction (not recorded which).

This CDR3 is CASSGPKNADTQYF. DNA of the CDR3: TGTGCCAGCAGCGGACCGAAAAATGCAGATACGCAGTATTTT. V gene TRBV7-2 combines with J gene TRBJ2-3; D gene ambiguous. CDR3 length: 14 amino acids. The germline V gene has CDR1 SGHTA and CDR2 FQGNSA. The V gene lost 5 bases and the J gene lost 4 bases, with 13 bases spanning the gap.